This TCR beta chain was identified in a study of control samples from healthy donors and cancer patients. The CDR3 is made up of 15 amino acids. V was cut by 3 bases and J by 0 bases, with 9 bases left in between. Germline V gene lookup returns CDR1 KGHSH and CDR2 LQKENI. Data came from immunoSEQ multiplex PCR; TCRdb stores just in-frame clones and leaves some out. The table has about 140,000 clones, roughly nine tenths seen once. This TCR came from a woman aged 25 to 39 in good health. The chain is built from TRBV18 and TRBJ1-3; TRBD1 is a possible D gene (6 bases). The source material was blood. The CDR3 DNA reads TGTGCCAGCTCACCGGACAGCCCCTCTGGAAACACCATATATTTT. Protein: CASSPDSPSGNTIYF.